Below are 15 T cell receptor beta chains sequenced from a single sample in a study of blood T cells in healthy people across ages. Together with a sample-barcoded 5' primer, a J-beta primer mix was included in a second PCR lasting roughly 6 to 12 cycles. TCRdb itself ran the 5' RACE reads through MiXCR, one entry per CDR3 protein. The sample carries 1,500,000 or so distinct CDR3 sequences, approximately 59% recorded once. The sequenced sample consisted of blood. The origin of the receptors is a man aged 18-30 years in good health.

This clonotype appeared a single time. The rearrangement uses TRBV12-3 or TRBV12-4 and TRBJ1-1; 9 bases match TRBD1. With V trimmed by 1 base and J by 0 bases, 18 bases remained unmatched. The CDR3 spans 21 residues. The CDR3 loop reads CASSLETYRGQGKPLNTEAFF. Written as DNA, the CDR3 is TGTGCCAGCAGTTTAGAAACCTACCGAGGACAGGGGAAACCCTTGAACACTGAAGCTTTCTTT.

This clonotype was counted a few times. The chain is built from TRBV12-5 and TRBJ2-1, with a possible D match to TRBD2 (5 bases). Germline V gene data show CDR1 as LGHNT and CDR2 as FRNRAP. The CDR3 runs to 13 residues. Trimming pared 5 bases from V and 5 bases from J, leaving 10 bases between. CDR3 sequence reads: CASGLWENNEQFF. The DNA for the CDR3 is TGTGCTAGTGGTCTTTGGGAGAACAATGAGCAGTTCTTC. Full variable domain (outside the CDR3, taken from reference TRBV12-5 and TRBJ2-1): DARVTQTPRHKVTEMGQEVTMRCQPILGHNTVFWYRQTMMQGLELLAYFRNRAPLDDSGMPKDRFSAEMPDATLATLKIQPSEPRDSAVYFCASGLWENNEQFFGPGTRLTVL.

The chain uses TRBV7-2 and TRBJ1-4; 11 positions match TRBD1. V lost 3 bases, J lost 7 bases, and 4 bases stayed unmatched. This CDR3 spans 15 amino acids. Germline loops: CDR1 SGHTA, CDR2 FQGNSA. Here the CDR3 DNA reads TGTGCCAGCAGCTTGTCCGGGACAGGGGGTGAAAAACTGTTTTTT. Its protein is CASSLSGTGGEKLFF. Using reference TRBV7-2 and TRBJ1-4 for the parts outside the CDR3, the full variable domain is GAGVSQSPSNKVTEKGKDVELRCDPISGHTALYWYRQSLGQGLEFLIYFQGNSAPDKSGLPSDRFSAERTGGSVSTLTIQRTQQEDSAVYLCASSLSGTGGEKLFFGSGTQLSVL.

The sample holds a few counts of this clonotype. The chain employs TRBV11-2 and TRBJ2-1; D is undetermined. V gave up 0 bases and J gave up 12 bases, with 9 bases separating them. The CDR3 consists of 12 residues. Germline-derived CDR1 and CDR2 are SGHAT and FQNNGV. The CDR3 reads CASSLDPSWQFF. The CDR3 DNA sequence: TGTGCCAGCAGCTTAGATCCTAGTTGGCAGTTCTTC.

The chain joins TRBV7-8 to TRBJ1-2, with 8 bases that match TRBD1. In germline, CDR1 is SGHVS, CDR2 FQNEAQ. The CDR3 is made up of 16 amino acids. V lost 0 bases to trimming and J lost 7 bases; unmatched junction nucleotides: 10. The CDR3 here is CASSLARLRGRGGYTF. Written as DNA, the CDR3 is TGTGCCAGCAGCTTAGCGCGTCTCAGGGGGCGGGGTGGCTACACCTTC.

The chain combines TRBV11-2 with TRBJ1-1; D gene ambiguous. V lost 6 bases, J lost 6 bases, and 17 bases lay in between. CDR3 length: 14 residues. Germline V gives CDR1 SGHAT, CDR2 FQNNGV. The CDR3: CASRRTGVVSEAFF. CDR3 bases: TGTGCCAGCAGACGCACGGGAGTTGTCTCTGAAGCTTTCTTT.

The rearrangement links TRBV27 to TRBJ1-1, with D tentatively TRBD1 (5 bases). Germline CDR1 and CDR2: MNHEY and SMNVEV (reference sequence). The CDR3 is made up of 13 amino acids. The V end lost 10 bases, the J end lost 8 bases, and 20 bases lay between the germline ends. CDR3: CATLNQDTTEAFF. CDR3 nucleotides: TGTGCCACGCTTAACCAGGACACCACGGAAGCTTTCTTT.

The rearrangement uses TRBV18 and TRBJ2-7, with 11 bases matching TRBD2. The last part of the DNA fits TRBJ2-5 better; the J call may be wrong. Germline V gene data show CDR1 as KGHSH and CDR2 as LQKENI. This CDR3 has 15 residues. The CDR3 loop is CASSPPIAGGETQYF. The CDR3 region has the DNA TGTGCCAGCTCACCACCGATAGCGGGAGGGGAGACCCAGTACTTC.

The chain uses TRBV12-3 or TRBV12-4 and TRBJ2-1; 15 bases are shared with TRBD2. This CDR3 is 19 amino acids long. V dropped 5 bases and J dropped 0; count of bases not matched to a gene: 8. The CDR3 region has the DNA TGTGCCAGCAGTCCGATGGGACTAGCGGGAGGCAGCTCCTACAATGAGCAGTTCTTC. Its protein product is CASSPMGLAGGSSYNEQFF.

This chain joins TRBV7-9 and TRBJ1-1; D may be TRBD1 (6 bases). Between the trimmed V and J ends, which lost 5 bases and 0 bases, there was a span of 16 bases. This CDR3 has 16 residues. The germline CDR1 and CDR2 sequences are SEHNR and FQNEAQ (reference sequence). The DNA for the CDR3 is TGTGCCAGCAGCCCCGGCAGGGGAGAGCTGAACACTGAAGCTTTCTTT. Its protein is CASSPGRGELNTEAFF.

The chain is built from TRBV4-2 and TRBJ2-5; 8 nucleotides agree with TRBD2. This CDR3 region has 15 residues. The V and J ends lost 4 bases and 5 bases, in that order; junction bases with no gene match: 9. The germline V gene encodes CDR1 LGHNA and CDR2 YNFKEQ. The CDR3, as DNA: TGTGCCAGCAGCCGATCAGCGGGAGCAGGTGAGACCCAGTACTTC. It specifies CASSRSAGAGETQYF.

This rearrangement joins TRBV29-1 to TRBJ1-1, with D hard to call. Germline V gene sequence: CDR1 SQVTM, CDR2 ANQGSEA. V shed 4 bases and J shed 4 bases, with 13 bases lying between them. This CDR3 has 13 residues. CDR3: CSVALYLGTEAFF. The CDR3 bases are TGCAGCGTTGCCCTCTATCTGGGCACTGAAGCTTTCTTT. Filled out from reference TRBV29-1 and TRBJ1-1, the complete variable domain reads SAVISQKPSRDICQRGTSLTIQCQVDSQVTMMFWYRQQPGQSLTLIATANQGSEATYESGFVIDKFPISRPNLTFSTLTVSNMSPEDSSIYLCSVALYLGTEAFFGQGTRLTVV.

The chain combines TRBV20-1 with TRBJ2-5; tentatively, D is TRBD2 (5 bases). Trimming took off 5 bases at V and 5 bases at J, with 12 bases between the two ends. Germline V gene data show CDR1 as DFQATT and CDR2 as SNEGSKA (reference sequence). This CDR3 has 12 amino acids. DNA for the CDR3: TGCAGTGCTGGCGACTATATCGAGACCCAGTACTTC. This sequence encodes CSAGDYIETQYF.

The chain couples TRBV6-5 to TRBJ2-7, with no clear D. V gave up 10 bases and J gave up 1 base, with 14 bases separating them. CDR3 size: 13 residues. In germline, CDR1 is MNHEY, CDR2 SVGAGI. CDR3 protein: CATSPSSSYEQYF. CDR3 coding DNA: TGTGCCACCTCCCCGAGCAGTTCCTACGAGCAGTACTTC.

This clonotype has more than one count but fewer than ten. The genes are TRBV7-9 and TRBJ2-5; D gene ambiguous. CDR1 is SEHNR, CDR2 FQNEAQ, per germline (reference sequence). The ends were cut back, 2 bases at V and 1 base at J, with 5 bases in the middle. The CDR3 runs to 13 residues. CDR3 DNA: TGTGCCAGCAGCTTATCAACCCAAGAGACCCAGTACTTC. It encodes CASSLSTQETQYF.